One sample yielded the 8 T cell receptor beta chains listed below, sequenced in a study of blood T cell repertoires in COVID-19. Clones were read by immunoSEQ multiplex PCR, and TCRdb kept only the in-frame ones, dropping some. In the table there are about 160,000 clones, approximately 88% of which are singletons. The sample comprised peripheral blood. The source is a woman of 80 years or more with active or convalescent COVID-19.

This clone was observed once. The chain links TRBV5-6 to TRBJ1-5; TRBD1 is a possible D gene (6 bases). This CDR3 spans 16 amino acids. The V gene's germline CDR1 is SGHDT and CDR2 YYEEEE. V was trimmed by 4 bases and J by 3 bases, leaving 17 bases between them. CDR3 in DNA: TGTGCCAGCAGCCTTCGGACAGCCGCTATCAATCAGCCCCAGCATTTT. Protein: CASSLRTAAINQPQHF.

The chain recombines TRBV7-2 with TRBJ1-4, with 9 bases aligning to TRBD1. The germline CDR1 and CDR2 sequences are SGHTA and FQGNSA. The CDR3 consists of 15 residues. V was clipped by 8 bases and J by 7 bases; unmatched bases: 11. This CDR3 is CASVSTGGGGEKLFF. CDR3 sequence (DNA): TGTGCCAGCGTCAGCACAGGGGGCGGGGGTGAAAAACTGTTTTTT.

CDR3: CASSLDVANQPQHF. CDR3 sequence (DNA): TGCGCCAGCAGCTTGGATGTAGCAAATCAGCCCCAGCATTTT. The V call is TRBV5-1, the J call TRBJ1-5; D remains ambiguous. Trimming stripped 0 bases from V and 4 bases from J, with 8 bases between. CDR1 and CDR2 from the germline V gene are SGHRS and YFSETQ. The CDR3 runs 14 residues.

This clone was observed once. The J gene is TRBJ1-6, the V gene TRBV4-3, with a weak D call TRBD1 (5 bases). The CDR3 covers 14 residues. The V and J ends lost 0 bases and 11 bases respectively, with 11 bases between them. The V gene's germline CDR1 is LGHNA and CDR2 YSLEER. The CDR3 DNA follows: TGCGCCAGCAGCCAAGAGGAGGGGCGCGCACCCCTCCACTTT. It yields the protein CASSQEEGRAPLHF.

V is TRBV5-8 and J is TRBJ1-3; perhaps TRBD1 as D (6 bases). Germline V gene sequence: CDR1 SGHTS, CDR2 YDEGEE. Trimming left V 3 bases short and J 0 bases short, with 16 bases between. This CDR3 comprises 17 residues. Here the CDR3 DNA reads TGTGCCAGCAGCTCTCCGGGACACAGCTTCTCTGGAAACACCATATATTTT. Amino acids: CASSSPGHSFSGNTIYF.

V is TRBV11-2 and J is TRBJ2-3; 9 bases agree with TRBD1. There are 16 residues in the CDR3. Germline loops: CDR1 SGHAT, CDR2 FQNNGV. The V segment lost 5 bases and the J segment 5 bases; nucleotides outside the gene matches: 11. For the CDR3, the DNA is TGTGCCAGCAGCCACATAACAGGGGGCTCAGAAGATACGCAGTATTTT. This translates into CASSHITGGSEDTQYF.

This chain links TRBV27 with TRBJ1-2; a weak D match, TRBD1 (6 bases). This CDR3 comprises 15 residues. From germline, CDR1 is MNHEY and CDR2 SMNVEV (reference sequence). The V gene lost 1 base and the J gene lost 2 bases, with 11 bases spanning the gap. The CDR3 sequence is CASSLYQGLNYGYTF. The CDR3 coding sequence is TGTGCCAGCAGTTTATACCAGGGGTTGAACTATGGCTACACCTTC.

A few counts support this clone. V and J are TRBV6-2 or TRBV6-3 and TRBJ2-7, with D perhaps TRBD2 (6 bases). The V gene lost 7 bases and the J gene lost 2 bases, with 18 bases spanning the gap. This CDR3 contains 15 residues. Per germline, CDR1 MNHEY and CDR2 SVGEGT. CDR3 sequence reads: CASTPGAAGTYEQYF. The CDR3 bases are TGTGCCAGCACCCCCGGGGCCGCGGGGACCTACGAGCAGTACTTC.